Presented here are 4 T cell receptor beta chains from one specimen sequenced in a study of breast tumors, draining lymph nodes, adjacent tissues. The lymph nodes were axillary draining lymph nodes from breast cancer patients. TCRdb reprocessed the multiplex PCR reads with MiXCR, giving one entry per CDR3 protein. Of around 170,000 distinct CDR3 sequences listed, 30% to 35% are singletons. The source material was axillary lymph node tissue. Receptors were obtained from a female donor with breast cancer. Some clones in this sample may be carry-over from other donors' samples.

This clonotype was seen many times. DNA for the CDR3: TGCAGCGTGTCCCAGGGGGGGGGGCTCGGTGGCTACACCTTC. This encodes CSVSQGGGLGGYTF. The chain carries TRBV29-1 and TRBJ1-2; TRBD1 aligns across 7 bases. The CDR3 sequence is 14 residues long. J lost 7 bases, V lost 6 bases, and 14 bases had no gene match. Germline V gives CDR1 SQVTM, CDR2 ANQGSEA.

This clonotype was detected many times. The chain employs TRBV6-6 and TRBJ2-1, with TRBD2 matching over 11 bases. Trimming took 6 bases from V and 0 from J; bases not matched to a gene: 7. The CDR3 covers 17 residues. Germline lookup yields CDR1 MNHNY and CDR2 SVGAGI (reference sequence). The CDR3 bases are TGTGCCAGCAGCCTGACTAGCGGGGTGAGCTCCTACAATGAGCAGTTCTTC. It codes for CASSLTSGVSSYNEQFF.

The sample holds many counts of this clonotype. The rearrangement uses TRBV30 and TRBJ2-7; D is possibly TRBD2 (7 bases). Trimming removed 0 bases from V and 9 bases from J, with 12 bases in between. CDR3 length equals 12 residues. Germline CDR1 and CDR2: GTSNPN and SVGIG (reference sequence). CDR3 sequence (DNA): TGTGCCTGGAGTGTACCGGGGGGCGCGCAGTACTTC. Amino acid sequence: CAWSVPGGAQYF.

This clonotype was observed many times. The CDR3 sequence is CASSQVAGVSGELFF. For the CDR3, the DNA is TGTGCCAGCAGCCAAGTCGCGGGGGTATCAGGGGAGCTGTTTTTT. This chain uses TRBV3-1 with TRBJ2-2, with 7 positions matching TRBD2. Germline trimming cut 1 base from V and 8 bases from J; bases unmatched to any gene: 7. Germline loops: CDR1 LGHDT, CDR2 YNNKEL (reference sequence). The CDR3 consists of 15 residues.